The 20 T cell receptor beta chains below were found in one sample sequenced in a study of cytomegalovirus exposure and HLA in healthy donors. 60 Vbeta and 13 Jbeta primers were used in PCR. Produced via immunoSEQ multiplex PCR; TCRdb's table is partial and in-frame only. Counted here are under 65,000 clones, approximately 82% occurring once; the ten biggest clones make up about 3.1%. Specimen: PBMCs. These receptors all come from a man aged 50-59 years in good health and CMV-seronegative.

In its sample, this clone was seen a few times. V and J are TRBV10-2 and TRBJ2-2; no definite D call. The germline CDR1 and CDR2 sequences are WSHSY and SAAADI. This CDR3 region has 12 residues. Trimming left V 6 bases short and J 8 bases short, with 10 bases between. The CDR3 DNA reads as TGCGCCAGCAGCGCGGCTACGGGGGAGCTGTTTTTT. It codes for CASSAATGELFF.

This sequence joins TRBV5-4 and TRBJ1-3; possible D gene TRBD1, 6 bases. Germline loops: CDR1 SGHNT, CDR2 YYREEE (reference sequence). Between the trimmed V and J ends, which lost 4 bases and 9 bases, there was a span of 17 bases. This CDR3 spans 14 amino acids. The CDR3: CASSIQGSLSTIYF. The CDR3 nucleotides are TGTGCCAGCAGCATACAGGGTAGTCTGAGCACCATATATTTT. Using reference TRBV5-4 and TRBJ1-3 for the parts outside the CDR3, the full variable domain is ETGVTQSPTHLIKTRGQQVTLRCSSQSGHNTVSWYQQALGQGPQFIFQYYREEENGRGNFPPRFSGLQFPNYSSELNVNALELDDSALYLCASSIQGSLSTIYFGEGSWLTVV.

A single count supports this clone. The chain has TRBV28 and TRBJ2-2; D uncertain. The CDR3 contains 16 residues. Trimming removed 5 bases from V and 0 bases from J, with 13 bases in between. CDR1 and CDR2 from the germline V gene are MDHEN and SYDVKM. The CDR3 here is CASSPTPVANTGELFF. CDR3 bases: TGTGCCAGCAGTCCCACCCCGGTCGCGAACACCGGGGAGCTGTTTTTT. Drawing the rest from reference TRBV28 and TRBJ2-2, the complete variable domain is DVKVTQSSRYLVKRTGEKVFLECVQDMDHENMFWYRQDPGLGLRLIYFSYDVKMKEKGDIPEGYSVSREKKERFSLILESASTNQTSMYLCASSPTPVANTGELFFGEGSRLTVL.

The chain joins TRBV6-6 to TRBJ2-7, with D perhaps TRBD1 (5 bases). Germline values: CDR1 MNHNY, CDR2 SVGAGI (reference sequence). V was trimmed by 6 bases and J by 3 bases, leaving 9 bases between them. The length of the CDR3 is 12 residues. The CDR3 is CASSPRDYEQYF. The CDR3 DNA reads TGTGCCAGCAGCCCCAGGGACTACGAGCAGTACTTC.

The chain carries TRBV28 and TRBJ2-2, with D perhaps matching TRBD2 (7 bases). Trimming took off 2 bases at V and 1 base at J, with 23 bases between the two ends. In germline, CDR1 is MDHEN, CDR2 SYDVKM. The CDR3 is 20 amino acids. CDR3 amino acids: CASSLGLGGPKIRNTGELFF. The CDR3 nucleotides read TGTGCCAGCAGTTTAGGGTTGGGGGGGCCGAAGATTAGGAACACCGGGGAGCTGTTTTTT.

The chain joins TRBV10-2 to TRBJ2-2; D unclear. The ends were cut back, 6 bases at V and 7 bases at J, with 6 bases in the middle. This CDR3 contains 11 residues. CDR1 is WSHSY, CDR2 SAAADI, per germline. CDR3 in amino acids: CASSNFGELFF. CDR3 DNA sequence: TGCGCCAGCAGCAATTTCGGGGAGCTGTTTTTT.

This clone was seen more than once but under ten times. This sequence joins TRBV4-1 and TRBJ1-1; 10 bases line up with TRBD1. Germline CDR1 is MGHRA and CDR2 is YSYEKL. The CDR3 length is 17 residues. J was trimmed by 3 bases and V by 0 bases; bases with no gene match: 7. The CDR3: CASSQDRQGAQDTEAFF. In DNA, the CDR3 is TGCGCCAGCAGCCAAGATCGACAGGGGGCGCAGGACACTGAAGCTTTCTTT.

The V call is TRBV12-5, the J call TRBJ2-6; 10 bases match TRBD1. Losses at the gene ends were 1 base for V and 0 bases for J; bases not matched to a gene: 6. Germline V gene sequence: CDR1 LGHNT, CDR2 FRNRAP. This CDR3 comprises 19 residues. The CDR3 loop reads CASGLAGQGIISGANVLTF. The CDR3 region has the DNA TGTGCTAGTGGTTTGGCGGGACAGGGGATAATCTCTGGGGCCAACGTCCTGACTTTC.

The J gene is TRBJ1-2, the V gene TRBV2, with 8 bases identical to TRBD1. The junction had 8 bases not matched to a gene; V was cut back by 7 bases and J by 4 bases. The germline V gene has CDR1 SNHLY and CDR2 FYNNEI. This CDR3 is built from 14 residues. CDR3 DNA: TGTGCCAGCAAAGCCAGTACAGGGGGCTATGGCTACACCTTC. This codes for CASKASTGGYGYTF. Full variable domain (remainder filled in from reference TRBV2 and TRBJ1-2): EPEVTQTPSHQVTQMGQEVILRCVPISNHLYFYWYRQILGQKVEFLVSFYNNEISEKSEIFDDQFSVERPDGSNFTLKIRSTKLEDSAMYFCASKASTGGYGYTFGSGTRLTVV.

Only one count was recorded for this clone. The gene calls are TRBV4-3 and TRBJ1-6; D remains unclear. This CDR3 contains 13 residues. Trimming cost V 2 bases and J 9 bases, with 8 bases left between them. Germline V CDR1 and CDR2: LGHNA, YSLEER. The CDR3 reads CASSQSKASPLHF. The CDR3 DNA reads as TGCGCCAGCAGCCAATCTAAAGCTTCACCCCTCCACTTT.

This clone has more than one count but fewer than ten. This chain joins TRBV28 and TRBJ1-1; no definite D call. Germline V gene data show CDR1 as MDHEN and CDR2 as SYDVKM. The V end was cut by 3 bases, the J end by 5 bases, with 13 bases between. This CDR3 is 14 amino acids long. CDR3 nucleotides: TGTGCCAGCAGTTTGGAGACCATGAGGACTGAAGCTTTCTTT. Its translation is CASSLETMRTEAFF. Full variable domain (outside the CDR3, taken from reference TRBV28 and TRBJ1-1): DVKVTQSSRYLVKRTGEKVFLECVQDMDHENMFWYRQDPGLGLRLIYFSYDVKMKEKGDIPEGYSVSREKKERFSLILESASTNQTSMYLCASSLETMRTEAFFGQGTRLTVV.

The chain uses TRBV7-6 and TRBJ1-1; 9 bases match TRBD1. The V gene's germline CDR1 is SGHVS and CDR2 FNYEAQ. V lost 6 bases and J lost 7; bases outside the gene matches: 12. This CDR3 region has 15 residues. The CDR3 protein is CASRSGTGSAHEAFF. The CDR3 coding sequence is TGTGCCAGCAGGTCCGGGACAGGGTCAGCCCATGAAGCTTTCTTT.

The V call is TRBV6-1, the J call TRBJ2-7, with TRBD1 identical over 7 bases. J gave up 2 bases and V 1 base, and 5 bases lay outside the gene matches. CDR1 and CDR2 (germline): MNHNS, SASEGT. The CDR3 has 15 residues. The CDR3 here is CASSEVWQGAYEQYF. DNA of the CDR3: TGTGCCAGCAGTGAAGTGTGGCAGGGGGCCTACGAGCAGTACTTC.

The chain links TRBV7-2 to TRBJ2-3; TRBD2 agrees at 8 bases. The length of the CDR3 is 14 residues. Looked up from germline, CDR1 is SGHTA and CDR2 is FQGNSA. V trimming: 5 bases; J trimming: 8 bases; junction bases outside the gene matches: 9. CDR3 in amino acids: CASSPGTRSSTQYF. CDR3 nucleotide sequence: TGTGCCAGCAGCCCCGGGACTAGGTCTAGTACGCAGTATTTT.

The chain links TRBV2 to TRBJ1-3, with D maybe TRBD1 (6 bases). Germline lookup yields CDR1 SNHLY and CDR2 FYNNEI. The CDR3 length is 16 residues. V was cut by 1 base and J by 2 bases, with 12 bases left in between. DNA of the CDR3: TGTGCCAGCAGTGAAGTTACAGGGATGACTGGAAACACCATATATTTT. Residues: CASSEVTGMTGNTIYF.

This clone was observed a handful of times. The chain employs TRBV11-2 and TRBJ1-2; TRBD1 matches 7 bases. V lost 8 bases, J lost 4 bases, and 13 bases stayed unmatched. Germline V gives CDR1 SGHAT, CDR2 FQNNGV. The CDR3 has 15 amino acids. As DNA, the CDR3 is TGTGCCAGCTATAAAGGGGGCAGGGGAGGCTATGGCTACACCTTC. Protein product: CASYKGGRGGYGYTF.

The chain has TRBV18 and TRBJ2-6; D not certain. Germline lookup yields CDR1 KGHSH and CDR2 LQKENI. The CDR3 loop spans 16 amino acids. Trimming pared 3 bases from V and 0 bases from J, leaving 9 bases between. CDR3 in amino acids: CASSPLESSGANVLTF. CDR3 DNA sequence: TGTGCCAGCTCACCTCTGGAGTCCTCTGGGGCCAACGTCCTGACTTTC. Combining the CDR3 with reference TRBV18 and TRBJ2-6 gives the whole variable domain NAGVMQNPRHLVRRRGQEARLRCSPMKGHSHVYWYRQLPEEGLKFMVYLQKENIIDESGMPKERFSAEFPKEGPSILRIQQVVRGDSAAYFCASSPLESSGANVLTFGAGSRLTVL.

The gene calls are TRBV6-6 and TRBJ1-4; D is possibly TRBD1 (5 bases). V was shortened by 8 bases and J by 4 bases, with 11 bases between the two germline ends. The CDR3 loop spans 13 amino acids. Germline CDR1 MNHNY, CDR2 SVGAGI (reference sequence). CDR3 bases: TGTGCCAGCTCCAGGGACTATAATGAAAAACTGTTTTTT. Translated: CASSRDYNEKLFF.

The chain joins TRBV5-8 to TRBJ2-2, with 10 bases fitting TRBD2. CDR1 is SGHTS, CDR2 YDEGEE, per germline. Trimming at V came to 2 bases and at J to 8 bases, leaving 6 bases not matched to a gene. This CDR3 region has 15 residues. CDR3 in amino acids: CASSFPSGGLGELFF. The DNA of the CDR3 is TGTGCCAGCAGCTTCCCTAGCGGGGGCCTAGGGGAGCTGTTTTTT.

This clone was detected only once. The chain links TRBV27 to TRBJ1-1; D is unclear. Germline assignment: CDR1 MNHEY and CDR2 SMNVEV (reference sequence). The CDR3 contains 13 residues. The germline V and J ends were trimmed by 8 bases and 4 bases, with 14 bases remaining between them. The CDR3 here is CASSARVGTEAFF. The CDR3 region has the DNA TGTGCCAGCTCTGCCCGGGTGGGCACTGAAGCTTTCTTT.